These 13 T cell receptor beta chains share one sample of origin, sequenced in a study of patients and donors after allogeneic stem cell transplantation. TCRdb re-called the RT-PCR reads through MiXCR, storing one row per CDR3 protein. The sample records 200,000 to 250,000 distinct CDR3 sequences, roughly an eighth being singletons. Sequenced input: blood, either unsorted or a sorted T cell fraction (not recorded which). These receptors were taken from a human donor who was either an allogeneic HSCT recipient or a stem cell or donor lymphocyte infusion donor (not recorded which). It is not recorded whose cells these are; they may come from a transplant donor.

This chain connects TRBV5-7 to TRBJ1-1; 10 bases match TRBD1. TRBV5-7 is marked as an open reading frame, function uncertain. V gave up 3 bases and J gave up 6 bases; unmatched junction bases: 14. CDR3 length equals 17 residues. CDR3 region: CASSWRTGGLLRSEAFF. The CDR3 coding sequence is TGTGCCAGCAGCTGGAGGACAGGGGGTCTCTTAAGGTCTGAAGCTTTCTTT.

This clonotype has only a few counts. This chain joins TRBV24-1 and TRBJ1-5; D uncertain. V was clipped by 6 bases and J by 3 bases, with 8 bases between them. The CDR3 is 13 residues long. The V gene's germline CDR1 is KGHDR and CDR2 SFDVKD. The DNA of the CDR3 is TGTGCCACCAGTCAAGGGCCCAATCAGCCCCAGCATTTT. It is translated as CATSQGPNQPQHF.

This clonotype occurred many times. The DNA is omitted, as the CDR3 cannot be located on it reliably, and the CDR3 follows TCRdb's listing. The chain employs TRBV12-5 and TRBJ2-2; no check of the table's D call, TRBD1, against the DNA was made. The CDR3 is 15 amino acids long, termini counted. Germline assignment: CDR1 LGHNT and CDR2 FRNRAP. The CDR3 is CASTLQVGPGGELFF.

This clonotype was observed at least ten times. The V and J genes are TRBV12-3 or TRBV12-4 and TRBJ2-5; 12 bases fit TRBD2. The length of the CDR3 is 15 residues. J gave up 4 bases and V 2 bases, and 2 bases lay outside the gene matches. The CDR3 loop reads CASSLSTSGGETQYF. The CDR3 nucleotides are TGTGCCAGCAGTTTATCGACTAGCGGGGGAGAGACCCAGTACTTC.

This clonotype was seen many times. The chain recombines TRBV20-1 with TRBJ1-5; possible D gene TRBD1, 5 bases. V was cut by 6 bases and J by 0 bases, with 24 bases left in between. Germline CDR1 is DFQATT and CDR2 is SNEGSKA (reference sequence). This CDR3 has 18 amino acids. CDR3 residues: CSAPSGPEGTYSNQPQHF. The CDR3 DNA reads TGCAGTGCCCCCAGCGGGCCAGAGGGGACTTATAGCAATCAGCCCCAGCATTTT.

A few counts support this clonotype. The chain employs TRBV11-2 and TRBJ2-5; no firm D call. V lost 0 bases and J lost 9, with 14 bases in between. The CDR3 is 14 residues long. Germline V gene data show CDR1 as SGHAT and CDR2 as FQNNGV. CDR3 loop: CASSLEVGRRAQYF. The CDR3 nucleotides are TGTGCCAGCAGCTTAGAAGTGGGCAGACGGGCCCAGTACTTC. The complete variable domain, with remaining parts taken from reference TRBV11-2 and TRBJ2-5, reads EAGVAQSPRYKIIEKRQSVAFWCNPISGHATLYWYQQILGQGPKLLIQFQNNGVVDDSQLPKDRFSAERLKGVDSTLKIQPAKLEDSAVYLCASSLEVGRRAQYFGPGTRLLVL.

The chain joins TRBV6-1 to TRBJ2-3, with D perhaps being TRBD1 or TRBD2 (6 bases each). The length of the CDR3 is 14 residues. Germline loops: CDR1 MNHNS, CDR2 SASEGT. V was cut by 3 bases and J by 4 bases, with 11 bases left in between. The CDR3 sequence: CASSEKGEADTQYF. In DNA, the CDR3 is TGTGCCAGCAGTGAGAAGGGGGAGGCAGATACGCAGTATTTT.

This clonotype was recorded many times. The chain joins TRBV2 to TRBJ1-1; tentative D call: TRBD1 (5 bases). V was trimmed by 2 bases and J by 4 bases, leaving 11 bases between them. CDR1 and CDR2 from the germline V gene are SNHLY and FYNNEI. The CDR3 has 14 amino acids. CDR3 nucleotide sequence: TGTGCCAGCAGTGAAACAGGTTGGAGCACTGAAGCTTTCTTT. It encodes CASSETGWSTEAFF.

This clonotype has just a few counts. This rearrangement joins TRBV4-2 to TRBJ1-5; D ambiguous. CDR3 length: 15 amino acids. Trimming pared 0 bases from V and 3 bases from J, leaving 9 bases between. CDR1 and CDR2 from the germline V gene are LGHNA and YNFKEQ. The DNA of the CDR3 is TGTGCCAGCAGCCAAGATATGGGAAACAATCAGCCCCAGCATTTT. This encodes CASSQDMGNNQPQHF.

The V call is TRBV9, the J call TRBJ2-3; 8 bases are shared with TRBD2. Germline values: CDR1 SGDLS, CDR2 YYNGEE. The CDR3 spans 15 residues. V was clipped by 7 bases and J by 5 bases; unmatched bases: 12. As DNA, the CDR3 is TGTGCCAGCCGACGACCAAGCGGGAGCGGAGATACGCAGTATTTT. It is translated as CASRRPSGSGDTQYF.

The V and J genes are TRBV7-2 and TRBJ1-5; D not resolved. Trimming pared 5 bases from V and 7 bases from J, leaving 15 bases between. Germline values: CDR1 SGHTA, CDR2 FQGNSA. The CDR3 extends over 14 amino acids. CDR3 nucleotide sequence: TGTGCCAGCAGCGCGGACGGCGCCGGGCAGCCCCAGCATTTT. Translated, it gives CASSADGAGQPQHF.

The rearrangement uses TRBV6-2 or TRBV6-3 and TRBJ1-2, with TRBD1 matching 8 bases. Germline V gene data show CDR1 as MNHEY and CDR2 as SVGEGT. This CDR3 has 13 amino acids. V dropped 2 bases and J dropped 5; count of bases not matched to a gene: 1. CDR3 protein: CASSYDRGYGYTF. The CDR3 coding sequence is TGTGCCAGCAGTTACGACAGGGGATATGGCTACACCTTC.

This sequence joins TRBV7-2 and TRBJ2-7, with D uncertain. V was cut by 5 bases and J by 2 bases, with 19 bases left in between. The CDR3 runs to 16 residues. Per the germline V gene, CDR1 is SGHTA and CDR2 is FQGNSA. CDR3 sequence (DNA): TGTGCCAGCAGCCCCACCACGGAGTCTGGGACCTACGAGCAGTACTTC. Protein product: CASSPTTESGTYEQYF. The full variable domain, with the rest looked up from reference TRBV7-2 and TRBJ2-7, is GAGVSQSPSNKVTEKGKDVELRCDPISGHTALYWYRQSLGQGLEFLIYFQGNSAPDKSGLPSDRFSAERTGGSVSTLTIQRTQQEDSAVYLCASSPTTESGTYEQYFGPGTRLTVT.